The clone carrying this TCR beta chain came up once. What it recognizes is unknown. The sample belongs to a study of chemoradiotherapy in HPV16-positive cancers. Study details: Candidate HPV-specific clones and shared TCR motifs came from two HPV16-positive patients.

CDR3 length: 15 amino acids. Germline CDR1 and CDR2: SGHNT and YYREEE (reference sequence). Deletions cut 4 bases from V and 4 bases from J, with 16 bases between. Repertoires were generated with immunoSEQ multiplex PCR, while TCRdb's copy carries only in-frame clones and drops some. The data contain around 30,000 clones, around 92% of them singletons. Study-level findings and limits: In HPV16-positive patients, HPV-responsive T-cell expansion tracked better recurrence-free survival. Only a couple of HPV16-positive patients supplied the functional HPV-specificity definition. Non-HPV-specific T cells did not expand in tumors during treatment, whereas candidate HPV-specific clones and E7-related motifs did.

The input for sequencing was blood, taken from a patient who underwent chemoradiotherapy. The clonotype was recovered from a human donor with HPV-associated anogenital cancer. This chain joins TRBV5-4 and TRBJ2-3, with a weak D call TRBD1 (5 bases). The CDR3 DNA reads TGTGCCAGCAGCCAAGATGTCCAGGGTCCAGATACGCAGTATTTT. It codes for CASSQDVQGPDTQYF.